This TCR beta chain was sequenced for a study of beta chain features in type 1 diabetes. The isolated RNA, all of it, was reverse transcribed, so expressed TCRB transcripts were what got sequenced. The method was immunoSEQ multiplex PCR; TCRdb's version includes in-frame clones alone and lacks a portion of them. The table has around 300,000 clones, approximately 11% seen once. The sample holds a few counts of this clone. Germline loops: CDR1 MNHEY, CDR2 SMNVEV (reference sequence). The CDR3 is 15 residues long. V was clipped by 7 bases and J by 0 bases; unmatched bases: 7. The clonotype originates from a woman aged 25 to 39 in good health. Sequences were obtained from naive CD4+ T cells from blood. This chain joins TRBV27 and TRBJ2-7, with TRBD1 matching 9 bases. CDR3 bases: TGTGCCAGCATGGGACAGGGATTCCCCTCCTACGAGCAGTACTTC. Encoded protein: CASMGQGFPSYEQYF.